These 11 T cell receptor beta chains came from one sample sequenced in a study of cytomegalovirus exposure and HLA in healthy donors. 60 Vbeta and 13 Jbeta primers were used in PCR. The repertoire was sequenced with immunoSEQ multiplex PCR; TCRdb's copy has only in-frame clones and lacks some. Found here are 280,000 or so clones, over 85% of them singletons; the top ten hold around 2.1%. Sequencing was carried out using PBMCs. These receptor sequences come from a woman aged 18-29 years in good health and CMV-seronegative.

The chain uses TRBV28 and TRBJ2-6; D ambiguous. Germline V gene data show CDR1 as MDHEN and CDR2 as SYDVKM. The CDR3 covers 16 residues. Trimming cost V 5 bases and J 0 bases, with 11 bases left between them. CDR3 DNA sequence: TGTGCCAGCAGTCCCGGGTCCTTCTCTGGGGCCAACGTCCTGACTTTC. It specifies CASSPGSFSGANVLTF.

The genes are TRBV7-2 and TRBJ2-7, with 10 bases that match TRBD2. The length of the CDR3 is 16 residues. The germline CDR1 and CDR2 sequences are SGHTA and FQGNSA. J gave up 3 bases and V 4 bases, and 9 bases lay outside the gene matches. The DNA of the CDR3 is TGTGCCAGCAGCTCTAGTGCTAGCGGGGGCTACTACGAGCAGTACTTC. Translating it yields CASSSSASGGYYEQYF.

The chain has TRBV4-1 and TRBJ1-2; 9 positions match TRBD1. The CDR3 runs 19 residues. Germline V gene sequence: CDR1 MGHRA, CDR2 YSYEKL. The ends lost 6 bases at V and 6 bases at J; junction bases unmatched: 23. CDR3 residues: CASRGEIQGATPNLDGYTF. Written as DNA, the CDR3 is TGCGCCAGCAGGGGAGAGATACAGGGGGCGACCCCAAATCTTGATGGCTACACCTTC.

V and J are TRBV6-1 and TRBJ1-1; 9 bases map to TRBD1. CDR1 MNHNS and CDR2 SASEGT come from the germline V gene. The CDR3 spans 15 residues. Germline trimming cut 5 bases from V and 1 base from J; bases unmatched to any gene: 5. CDR3 DNA sequence: TGTGCCAGCAGTCCGGACAGGGGTTGGAACACTGAAGCTTTCTTT. Its translation: CASSPDRGWNTEAFF.

A single count supports this clone. One junction end disagrees with the germline gene, perhaps due to a read error. The rearrangement joins TRBV5-4 to TRBJ2-7; TRBD1 might be the D (5 bases). The CDR3 runs to 16 residues. Germline loops: CDR1 SGHNT, CDR2 YYREEE (reference sequence). In DNA form, the CDR3 reads TGTGCCAGCAGATTGGGTGGGCAGGGTGGAAACTACGAGCAGTACTTC. This sequence encodes CASRLGGQGGNYEQYF.

The chain has TRBV14 and TRBJ1-4; 9 nucleotides match TRBD1. The CDR3 consists of 15 residues. The ends lost 4 bases at V and 4 bases at J; junction bases unmatched: 4. The germline gives CDR1 SGHDN, CDR2 FVKESK. The CDR3 loop reads CASSRRQGGNEKLFF. DNA for the CDR3: TGTGCCAGCAGCCGCAGACAGGGGGGTAATGAAAAACTGTTTTTT.

This sequence joins TRBV6-5 and TRBJ1-2; maybe TRBD1 (6 bases). The CDR3 runs to 14 residues. Trimming pared 5 bases from V and 3 bases from J, leaving 13 bases between. Germline CDR1 and CDR2: MNHEY and SVGAGI. The CDR3 spells CASSRSQGDYGYTF. The CDR3 nucleotides read TGTGCCAGCAGTCGCTCACAGGGAGACTATGGCTACACCTTC.

The CDR3 loop is CASSGRRGDYNEQFF. Written as DNA, the CDR3 is TGCGCCAGCAGTGGACGGCGGGGGGACTACAATGAGCAGTTCTTC. This rearrangement joins TRBV10-1 to TRBJ2-1; 8 bases line up with TRBD2. The V gene end was trimmed by 4 bases and the J gene end by 3 bases; junction bases not matched to a gene: 5. CDR1 WNHNN and CDR2 SYGVQD come from the germline V gene (reference sequence). The CDR3 has 15 amino acids.

The chain has TRBV28 and TRBJ2-1; the D is unclear. Germline CDR1 and CDR2: MDHEN and SYDVKM. The germline V and J ends were trimmed by 6 bases and 4 bases, with 4 bases remaining between them. CDR3 length equals 11 residues. CDR3 protein: CASSGYNEQFF. In DNA, the CDR3 is TGTGCCAGCAGCGGTTACAATGAGCAGTTCTTC.

This sequence joins TRBV12-5 and TRBJ2-7; D perhaps matches TRBD1 (5 bases). The V gene lost 7 bases and the J gene lost 0 bases, with 16 bases spanning the gap. CDR1 and CDR2 from the germline V gene are LGHNT and FRNRAP. The CDR3 is 15 residues long. The DNA for the CDR3 is TGTGCTAGTGCCCAGGGCCAGGAGATCTCCTACGAGCAGTACTTC. Its translation is CASAQGQEISYEQYF.

V usage is TRBV7-2 and J usage is TRBJ2-4, with 8 positions matching TRBD2. Trimming cost V 2 bases and J 15 bases; bases outside gene matches: 6. CDR1 SGHTA and CDR2 FQGNSA come from the germline V gene. The CDR3 contains 12 residues. The CDR3 loop is CASSLLAGPAYF. Written as DNA, the CDR3 is TGTGCCAGCAGCTTACTAGCGGGTCCTGCGTACTTC.